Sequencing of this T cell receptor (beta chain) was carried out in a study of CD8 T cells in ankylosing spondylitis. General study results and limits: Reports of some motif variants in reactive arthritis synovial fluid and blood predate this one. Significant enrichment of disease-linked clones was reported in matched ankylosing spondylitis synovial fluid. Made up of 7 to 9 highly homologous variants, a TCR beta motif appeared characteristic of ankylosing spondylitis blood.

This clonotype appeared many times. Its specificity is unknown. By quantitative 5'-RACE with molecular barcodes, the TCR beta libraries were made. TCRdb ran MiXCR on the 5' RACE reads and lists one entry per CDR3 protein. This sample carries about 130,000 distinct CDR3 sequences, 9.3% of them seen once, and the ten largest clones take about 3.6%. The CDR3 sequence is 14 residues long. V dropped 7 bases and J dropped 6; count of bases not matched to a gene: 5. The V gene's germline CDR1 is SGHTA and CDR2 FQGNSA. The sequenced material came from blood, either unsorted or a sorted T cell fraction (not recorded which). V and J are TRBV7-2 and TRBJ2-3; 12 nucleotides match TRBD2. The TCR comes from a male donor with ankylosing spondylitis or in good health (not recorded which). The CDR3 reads CASTLAGGLDTQYF. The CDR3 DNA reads TGTGCCAGCACACTAGCGGGAGGATTGGATACGCAGTATTTT.